The 19 T cell receptor beta chains presented below share a single source sample, sequenced in a study of neurological immune-mediated disorders. TCRdb fed the 5' RACE reads into MiXCR, producing one record per CDR3 protein. The sample carries about 29,000 distinct CDR3 sequences, about 3.5% recorded once. Sequenced: PBMCs. These receptors were taken from a woman aged 30 to 39 with multiple sclerosis.

Of note for this clonotype: One junction end does not reproduce the germline sequence, and a read error may be involved. J is TRBJ2-6 and V is TRBV12-3 or TRBV12-4; possibly TRBD1 for D (5 bases). The CDR3 runs to 14 residues. The CDR3 reads CASSLSSGANILTF. CDR3 sequence (DNA): TGTGCCAGCAGTTTAAGTTCTGGGGCCAACATCCTGACTTTC.

This clonotype was seen at least ten times. This rearrangement joins TRBV7-2 to TRBJ2-2; 13 nucleotides match TRBD2. Looked up from germline, CDR1 is SGHTA and CDR2 is FQGNSA. The CDR3 has 16 residues. V lost 4 bases and J lost 5; bases outside the gene matches: 4. DNA for the CDR3: TGTGCCAGCAGCTCCGGACTAGCGGGAGTAACCGGGGAGCTGTTTTTT. As protein: CASSSGLAGVTGELFF.

This clonotype was detected many times. The J gene is TRBJ2-7, the V gene TRBV20-1; D is uncertain. Germline loops: CDR1 DFQATT, CDR2 SNEGSKA (reference sequence). The CDR3 has 16 amino acids. Trimming took off 3 bases at V and 0 bases at J, with 18 bases between the two ends. CDR3 amino acids: CSARYENILGSYEQYF. CDR3 DNA sequence: TGCAGTGCTAGGTACGAAAACATTCTGGGCTCCTACGAGCAGTACTTC.

Many counts were recorded for this clonotype. The gene calls are TRBV5-6 and TRBJ2-5; D gene unclear. Trimming shortened V by 1 base and J by 2 bases, and 9 bases separated the two germline ends. CDR3 length: 14 amino acids. Germline CDR1 and CDR2: SGHDT and YYEEEE. CDR3 coding DNA: TGTGCCAGCAGCTTGTTCCAGATTCAAGAGACCCAGTACTTC. As protein: CASSLFQIQETQYF.

This sequence joins TRBV5-1 and TRBJ2-7, with D maybe TRBD1 (5 bases). The CDR3 has 13 amino acids. Trimming took 0 bases from V and 7 from J, leaving 11 bases between them. In germline, CDR1 is SGHRS, CDR2 YFSETQ. The CDR3 reads CASSLAQAEEQYF. The CDR3 DNA is TGCGCCAGCAGCTTGGCACAGGCGGAAGAGCAGTACTTC.

This clonotype appeared many times. This rearrangement joins TRBV20-1 to TRBJ2-5; 7 bases align to TRBD2. Unmatched junction bases numbered 11, after V lost 5 bases and J lost 5 bases. This CDR3 is 14 amino acids long. CDR1 DFQATT and CDR2 SNEGSKA come from the germline V gene (reference sequence). In DNA, the CDR3 is TGCAGTGCTTTCTTAGCGGGTAGCCGGGAGACCCAGTACTTC. It yields the protein CSAFLAGSRETQYF.

This clonotype was found many times. The chain combines TRBV5-1 with TRBJ2-3; D perhaps matches TRBD1 (6 bases). The length of the CDR3 is 16 residues. Trimming removed 1 base from V and 4 bases from J, with 16 bases in between. CDR1 is SGHRS and CDR2 is YFSETQ in the germline V gene. The CDR3 DNA is TGCGCCAGCAGCTTGAATGGAGGCAGGGGTGCAGATACGCAGTATTTT. Its translation is CASSLNGGRGADTQYF. Supplemented by reference TRBV5-1 and TRBJ2-3, the full variable domain reads KAGVTQTPRYLIKTRGQQVTLSCSPISGHRSVSWYQQTPGQGLQFLFEYFSETQRNKGNFPGRFSGRQFSNSRSEMNVSTLELGDSALYLCASSLNGGRGADTQYFGPGTRLTVL.

This clonotype was observed at least ten times. The rearrangement joins TRBV12-3 or TRBV12-4 to TRBJ1-2; a possible D gene is TRBD1 (5 bases). V lost 5 bases to trimming and J lost 8 bases, with 15 bases between them. This CDR3 has 13 amino acids. As DNA, the CDR3 is TGTGCCAGCAGTACCAGGGCGTCGGACGGCTACACCTTC. It specifies CASSTRASDGYTF.

This clonotype was observed at least ten times. V and J are TRBV7-2 and TRBJ2-7; unclear D gene. V was trimmed by 3 bases and J by 2 bases, leaving 14 bases between them. This CDR3 comprises 15 residues. Germline CDR1 and CDR2: SGHTA and FQGNSA. The CDR3 bases are TGTGCCAGCAGCTTTTCCCGGGTGGAAACCTACGAGCAGTACTTC. It yields the protein CASSFSRVETYEQYF.

V and J are TRBV20-1 and TRBJ2-1; 7 positions match TRBD2. The CDR3 runs to 15 residues. Germline V gene data show CDR1 as DFQATT and CDR2 as SNEGSKA (reference sequence). Trimming took 0 bases from V and 5 from J; bases not matched to a gene: 7. The CDR3 DNA follows: TGCAGTGCTAGAGATCCTTGGGGAGGGGACAATGAGCAGTTCTTC. It encodes CSARDPWGGDNEQFF.

Ten or more counts support this clonotype. This chain links TRBV6-6 with TRBJ2-5; 10 nucleotides match TRBD2. Germline values: CDR1 MNHNY, CDR2 SVGAGI (reference sequence). The CDR3 has 15 residues. V dropped 2 bases and J dropped 1; count of bases not matched to a gene: 1. The DNA of the CDR3 is TGTGCCAGCAGTTACGCTAGCGGGGGCCAAGAGACCCAGTACTTC. Amino acids: CASSYASGGQETQYF.

At least ten counts were recorded for this clonotype. The chain employs TRBV7-2 and TRBJ1-5; no clear D. The CDR3 loop spans 15 amino acids. Deletions cut 1 base from V and 0 bases from J, with 7 bases between. CDR1 and CDR2 (germline): SGHTA, FQGNSA. CDR3 in DNA: TGTGCCAGCAGCTTAGGACGGCTTAGCAATCAGCCCCAGCATTTT. Its translation: CASSLGRLSNQPQHF.

This clonotype was counted many times. The CDR3 is CASSPWGPEAFF. CDR3 nucleotide sequence: TGTGCCAGCAGCCCGTGGGGTCCTGAAGCTTTCTTT. The rearrangement uses TRBV12-3 or TRBV12-4 and TRBJ1-1; D remains ambiguous. Trimming removed 6 bases at V and 6 bases at J, with 11 bases between. The CDR3 runs to 12 residues.

There are many counts of this clonotype. The chain combines TRBV24-1 with TRBJ2-2; D uncertain. The CDR3 contains 13 residues. The ends were cut back, 2 bases at V and 8 bases at J, with 8 bases in the middle. Germline-derived CDR1 and CDR2 are KGHDR and SFDVKD. The CDR3 DNA reads as TGTGCCACCAGTGATTCGCTACGGGGGGAGCTGTTTTTT. Its translation: CATSDSLRGELFF.

This clonotype was detected many times. The chain couples TRBV29-1 to TRBJ2-5; D is unresolved. The CDR3 runs 13 residues. Germline values: CDR1 SQVTM, CDR2 ANQGSEA. V gave up 4 bases and J gave up 4 bases, with 13 bases separating them. CDR3 sequence reads: CSVANDGRETQYF. Written as DNA, the CDR3 is TGCAGCGTTGCTAACGACGGTCGAGAGACCCAGTACTTC. Using reference TRBV29-1 and TRBJ2-5 for the parts outside the CDR3, the full variable domain is SAVISQKPSRDICQRGTSLTIQCQVDSQVTMMFWYRQQPGQSLTLIATANQGSEATYESGFVIDKFPISRPNLTFSTLTVSNMSPEDSSIYLCSVANDGRETQYFGPGTRLLVL.

Concerning this clonotype: This may come from a read error, since a much larger clone is one base off. V and J are TRBV3-1 and TRBJ2-3; D remains ambiguous. Trimming stripped 3 bases from V and 6 bases from J, with 13 bases between. Germline CDR1 reads LGHDT; CDR2 reads YNNKEL (reference sequence). The CDR3 covers 14 residues. CDR3 sequence (DNA): TGTGCCAGCAGCCACCCCACTCTCGCCGATACGCAGTATTTT. This codes for CASSHPTLADTQYF.

This clonotype was recorded many times. This chain uses TRBV6-5 with TRBJ2-5; no clear D gene. Trimming removed 0 bases at V and 4 bases at J, with 9 bases between. Germline CDR1 MNHEY, CDR2 SVGAGI. The CDR3 has 14 residues. The CDR3 nucleotides are TGTGCCAGCAGTTACTCGAGAGGCCTAGAGACCCAGTACTTC. It specifies CASSYSRGLETQYF.

This clonotype was found many times. The rearrangement links TRBV7-2 to TRBJ2-3; TRBD2 matches at 8 bases. V shed 2 bases and J 2 bases; nucleotides not matched to a gene: 3. The CDR3 has 15 residues. Germline CDR1 is SGHTA and CDR2 is FQGNSA. The DNA of the CDR3 is TGTGCCAGCAGCTTACGGGAGGGTCCCACAGATACGCAGTATTTT. Amino acids: CASSLREGPTDTQYF.

This clonotype came up many times. This chain links TRBV20-1 with TRBJ2-7; perhaps TRBD2 as D (6 bases). Germline V lookup: CDR1 DFQATT, CDR2 SNEGSKA (reference sequence). V lost 6 bases to trimming and J lost 2 bases, with 17 bases between them. The CDR3 length is 14 residues. CDR3 coding DNA: TGCAGTGCGCAGAGCCCGGGACTGACCTACGAGCAGTACTTC. This codes for CSAQSPGLTYEQYF.